One T cell receptor (beta chain) is described in this entry. Its antigen is unidentified. The time point: baseline, week 1 (first vaccination visit). Treatment of the sample: pre-vaccination baseline after standard-of-care therapy. New astrocytomas of WHO grade 3 or 4 that were IDH1-mutant and ATRX-lost were found in the donors. The data were obtained in a study of a mutant IDH1 vaccine in newly diagnosed glioma. About the study: Sex distribution of treated patients was about 62% male and roughly 38% female; mean age was around 40 years. Previous care, which was radiotherapy, temozolomide, or both, most often involved both.

Assay used: immunoSEQ multiplex PCR; TCRdb lists only in-frame clones, some missing. This table holds roughly 38,000 clones, roughly 90% found once. Notes on the study in general: Changes in top peripheral clonotypes did not appear linked to pseudoprogression.

Germline loops: CDR1 MNHEY, CDR2 SVGAGI. The CDR3 covers 13 residues. The J segment lost 3 bases and the V segment lost 6 bases, leaving 3 bases of the junction unmatched. This sample comprised PBMCs, obtained from a glioma patient treated with radiotherapy, temozolomide or both. V and J are TRBV6-5 and TRBJ2-7, with 9 bases matching TRBD2. The TCR originated in a man younger than 30 with glioma. CDR3: CASSVSGSYEQYF. The CDR3 coding sequence is TGTGCCAGCAGCGTTAGCGGGAGCTACGAGCAGTACTTC.